Listed here are 28 T cell receptor beta chains from one sample, sequenced in a study of OX40 agonist ivuxolimab in advanced cancers. TCRdb keeps only in-frame clones here, not all; method: immunoSEQ multiplex PCR. This table has about 71,000 clones, about 85% appearing once. This material consisted of CD4+ or CD8+ T cells sorted from blood, taken in a trial of the OX40 agonist ivuxolimab. All receptors derive from an adult with an advanced solid tumor such as melanoma, head and neck, liver or kidney cancer.

This rearrangement joins TRBV15 to TRBJ2-7; TRBD2 matches 11 bases. The CDR3 extends over 15 amino acids. J lost 3 bases, V lost 6 bases, and 7 bases had no gene match. Germline lookup yields CDR1 LNHNV and CDR2 YYDKDF (reference sequence). The CDR3 spells CATSKGTSGYYEQYF. CDR3 nucleotide sequence: TGTGCCACCAGTAAAGGGACTAGCGGATACTACGAGCAGTACTTC.

The J gene is TRBJ1-5, the V gene TRBV6-6; TRBD1 aligns across 8 bases. The V gene's germline CDR1 is MNHNY and CDR2 SVGAGI (reference sequence). The V gene end was trimmed by 5 bases and the J gene end by 4 bases; junction bases not matched to a gene: 4. The CDR3 extends over 14 amino acids. The CDR3, as DNA: TGTGCCAGCAGTCTTGGACAGGGTAATCAGCCCCAGCATTTT. Translation: CASSLGQGNQPQHF.

The chain employs TRBV28 and TRBJ2-7; D might be TRBD2 (5 bases). The CDR3 spans 12 residues. Looked up from germline, CDR1 is MDHEN and CDR2 is SYDVKM. The V end was cut by 6 bases, the J end by 2 bases, with 8 bases between. In nucleotides, the CDR3 is TGTGCCAGCAGAAGCGGAACCTACGAGCAGTACTTC. Protein sequence: CASRSGTYEQYF.

V usage is TRBV5-1 and J usage is TRBJ2-5; D uncertain. Trimming took off 1 base at V and 3 bases at J, with 7 bases between the two ends. This CDR3 is built from 13 residues. CDR1 SGHRS and CDR2 YFSETQ come from the germline V gene. As DNA, the CDR3 is TGCGCCAGCAGCTTGCTACAGAAAGAGACCCAGTACTTC. Translating it yields CASSLLQKETQYF.

The chain is built from TRBV25-1 and TRBJ2-6, with D possibly matching TRBD1 (5 bases). Germline CDR1 reads MGHDK; CDR2 reads SYGVNS. V lost 5 bases, J lost 3 bases, and 8 bases lay in between. The CDR3 extends over 14 amino acids. In DNA form, the CDR3 reads TGTGCCAGCAGTTCTCAGGGTGGGGCCAACGTCCTGACTTTC. Amino acid sequence: CASSSQGGANVLTF. The full variable domain, completed using reference TRBV25-1 and TRBJ2-6, is EADIYQTPRYLVIGTGKKITLECSQTMGHDKMYWYQQDPGMELHLIHYSYGVNSTEKGDLSSESTVSRIRTEHFPLTLESARPSHTSQYLCASSSQGGANVLTFGAGSRLTVL.

This sequence joins TRBV6-4 and TRBJ2-7; 8 bases match TRBD2. CDR3 length: 15 amino acids. J lost 2 bases, V lost 3 bases, and 6 bases had no gene match. CDR1 is MRHNA and CDR2 is SNTAGT in the germline V gene. The CDR3 DNA reads as TGTGCCAGCAGTGAAGAGTCTAGCGGGCCCTACGAGCAGTACTTC. It translates to CASSEESSGPYEQYF.

The CDR3 region is CASSLQRGLAGQTQYF. For the CDR3, the DNA is TGTGCCAGCAGCTTGCAACGGGGACTAGCGGGACAAACGCAGTATTTT. V gene TRBV5-4 combines with J gene TRBJ2-3; 13 bases align to TRBD2. Trimming took 1 base from V and 9 from J; bases not matched to a gene: 8. CDR3 length: 16 residues. Germline V gene sequence: CDR1 SGHNT, CDR2 YYREEE (reference sequence).

The chain has TRBV6-1 and TRBJ2-1, with D perhaps TRBD2 (5 bases). The CDR3 sequence is 15 residues long. Germline V gives CDR1 MNHNS, CDR2 SASEGT. V was shortened by 10 bases and J by 5 bases, with 21 bases between the two germline ends. CDR3 in amino acids: CAIHRLASGHNEQFF. The CDR3 DNA follows: TGTGCCATCCACCGCCTAGCAAGTGGGCACAATGAGCAGTTCTTC.

This chain uses TRBV27 with TRBJ1-6; TRBD1 is a possible D gene (6 bases). V lost 3 bases, J lost 6 bases, and 9 bases lay in between. The germline CDR1 and CDR2 sequences are MNHEY and SMNVEV (reference sequence). The CDR3 consists of 14 residues. CDR3: CASSFRQANSPLHF. In nucleotides, the CDR3 is TGTGCCAGCAGTTTCCGACAGGCTAATTCACCCCTCCACTTT.

The V call is TRBV5-4, the J call TRBJ2-3; 9 bases map to TRBD2. V shed 0 bases and J 5 bases; nucleotides not matched to a gene: 13. Germline lookup yields CDR1 SGHNT and CDR2 YYREEE (reference sequence). The CDR3 has 18 amino acids. CDR3 amino acids: CASSLGPFAGGPGDTQYF. The CDR3 DNA is TGTGCCAGCAGCTTGGGGCCCTTTGCGGGAGGGCCGGGAGATACGCAGTATTTT.

This sequence joins TRBV29-1 and TRBJ1-4; D is ambiguous. The CDR3 runs 11 residues. The germline gives CDR1 SQVTM, CDR2 ANQGSEA. V lost 4 bases, J lost 6 bases, and 6 bases lay in between. CDR3 nucleotides: TGCAGCGTTGGCAGCTATGAAAAACTGTTTTTT. This sequence encodes CSVGSYEKLFF.

The rearrangement links TRBV5-1 to TRBJ1-2; TRBD1 aligns across 7 bases. Germline V lookup: CDR1 SGHRS, CDR2 YFSETQ. The CDR3 is 14 amino acids. The V segment lost 2 bases and the J segment 4 bases; nucleotides outside the gene matches: 5. The CDR3 DNA sequence: TGCGCCAGCAGCTTACAGGGGCGAGGCTATGGCTACACCTTC. This codes for CASSLQGRGYGYTF.

The table lists this clone with a few counts. The genes are TRBV7-2 and TRBJ2-7; D remains unclear. Germline V gene lookup returns CDR1 SGHTA and CDR2 FQGNSA. The CDR3 consists of 17 residues. The germline V and J ends were trimmed by 5 bases and 0 bases, with 20 bases remaining between them. The CDR3 bases are TGTGCCAGCAGCCCCCGACCCCAGACGGTGAGCTCCTACGAGCAGTACTTC. Amino acids: CASSPRPQTVSSYEQYF.

The chain carries TRBV20-1 and TRBJ2-1; 9 bases match TRBD2. Per germline, CDR1 DFQATT and CDR2 SNEGSKA (reference sequence). CDR3 length: 11 amino acids. The V and J ends lost 4 bases and 11 bases, in that order; junction bases with no gene match: 3. The CDR3 protein is CSATGTSKQFF. CDR3 DNA sequence: TGCAGTGCTACCGGGACTAGCAAGCAGTTCTTC.

The chain employs TRBV28 and TRBJ2-3; 10 bases agree with TRBD2. CDR1 is MDHEN and CDR2 is SYDVKM in the germline V gene. The CDR3 sequence is 17 residues long. After removal of 4 bases from V and 4 bases from J, the junction contained 11 bases not matched to a gene. CDR3 sequence (DNA): TGTGCCAGCAGTTCCCCTCCGGTAGCGGGAGGATCAGATACGCAGTATTTT. Its translation: CASSSPPVAGGSDTQYF.

The CDR3 sequence: CASSGGEGAYQPQHF. The CDR3 DNA reads TGTGCCAGCAGCGGGGGGGAAGGGGCCTATCAGCCCCAGCATTTT. The chain combines TRBV9 with TRBJ1-5; D possibly corresponds to TRBD1 (5 bases). CDR3 length equals 15 residues. The V gene lost 3 bases and the J gene lost 5 bases, with 15 bases spanning the gap. Germline CDR1 and CDR2: SGDLS and YYNGEE.

This CDR3 reads CASSLVPQANEKLFF. CDR3 in DNA: TGTGCCAGCAGCCTCGTGCCCCAGGCTAATGAAAAACTGTTTTTT. V usage is TRBV28 and J usage is TRBJ1-4; D call uncertain. Looked up from germline, CDR1 is MDHEN and CDR2 is SYDVKM. The CDR3 has 15 residues. V was pared by 6 bases and J by 3 bases, with 14 bases between.

The chain links TRBV6-6 to TRBJ2-3, with no clear D. Trimming shortened V by 8 bases and J by 5 bases, and 17 bases separated the two germline ends. This CDR3 has 14 amino acids. Germline lookup yields CDR1 MNHNY and CDR2 SVGAGI (reference sequence). The CDR3 loop reads CASVYLGKLDTQYF. The DNA of the CDR3 is TGTGCCAGCGTCTACCTGGGGAAGTTAGATACGCAGTATTTT.

This clone occurred once. The chain carries TRBV7-8 and TRBJ2-1; 8 nucleotides agree with TRBD2. The CDR3 has 16 residues. CDR1 is SGHVS and CDR2 is FQNEAQ in the germline V gene. V shed 1 base and J 6 bases; nucleotides not matched to a gene: 8. In DNA form, the CDR3 reads TGTGCCAGCAGCTTAGTTGGCGGGGGGATTTTCAATGAGCAGTTCTTC. It codes for CASSLVGGGIFNEQFF.

A word on this clone: One end of the junction does not line up with germline, which may come from a read error. V usage is TRBV7-7 and J usage is TRBJ2-3, with 7 bases fitting TRBD2. The CDR3 consists of 14 residues. In germline, CDR1 is SSHAT, CDR2 FNYEAQ (reference sequence). The CDR3 region is CASSFTSGTDTQYF. The CDR3 coding sequence is TGTGCTAGCAGCTTCACTAGCGGCACAGATACGCAGTATTTT.

V is TRBV7-6 and J is TRBJ2-7; possible D gene TRBD1, 5 bases. Germline CDR1 and CDR2: SGHVS and FNYEAQ. The CDR3 extends over 15 amino acids. Trimming stripped 1 base from V and 2 bases from J, with 12 bases between. CDR3 in DNA: TGTGCCAGCAGCTTAGTTAGCACAGGAGCCTACGAGCAGTACTTC. It encodes CASSLVSTGAYEQYF.

This chain uses TRBV5-6 with TRBJ1-1; D remains unclear. The CDR3 contains 16 residues. The V gene lost 1 base and the J gene lost 0 bases, with 13 bases spanning the gap. CDR1 SGHDT and CDR2 YYEEEE come from the germline V gene. For the CDR3, the DNA is TGTGCCAGCAGCTTGAGGGTCAGCCCCATGAACACTGAAGCTTTCTTT. It is translated as CASSLRVSPMNTEAFF. Full variable domain (outside the CDR3, taken from reference TRBV5-6 and TRBJ1-1): DAGVTQSPTHLIKTRGQQVTLRCSPKSGHDTVSWYQQALGQGPQFIFQYYEEEERQRGNFPDRFSGHQFPNYSSELNVNALLLGDSALYLCASSLRVSPMNTEAFFGQGTRLTVV.

This chain links TRBV6-4 with TRBJ2-1, with no clear D. This CDR3 region has 12 residues. The germline V gene encodes CDR1 MRHNA and CDR2 SNTAGT. Between the trimmed V and J ends, which lost 1 base and 6 bases, there was a span of 4 bases. CDR3: CASSDLLNEQFF. In nucleotides, the CDR3 is TGTGCCAGCAGTGACTTACTCAATGAGCAGTTCTTC.

This clone was observed once. J is TRBJ1-6 and V is TRBV19; a possible D gene is TRBD1 (5 bases). The CDR3 runs to 15 residues. Trimming took 6 bases from V and 7 from J, leaving 16 bases between them. The germline V gene encodes CDR1 LNHDA and CDR2 SQIVND (reference sequence). The CDR3 bases are TGTGCCAGTAGCCGCGGGACGGGTCTGAATTCACCCCTCCACTTT. Translating it yields CASSRGTGLNSPLHF.

The chain carries TRBV19 and TRBJ2-3; TRBD2 matches 7 bases. The CDR3 extends over 16 amino acids. The germline CDR1 and CDR2 sequences are LNHDA and SQIVND (reference sequence). With V trimmed by 3 bases and J by 2 bases, 8 bases remained unmatched. CDR3 nucleotides: TGTGCCAGTAGTATCCTAGCGGCATCGGTCACAGATACGCAGTATTTT. It codes for CASSILAASVTDTQYF.

The CDR3 is CASSLLTTNEKLFF. CDR3 sequence (DNA): TGTGCCAGCAGCCTCTTAACAACTAATGAAAAACTGTTTTTT. The J gene is TRBJ1-4, the V gene TRBV7-2; D remains ambiguous. There are 14 residues in the CDR3. CDR1 is SGHTA, CDR2 FQGNSA, per germline. V dropped 5 bases and J dropped 0 bases, with 7 bases sitting between them.

This clone was seen only once. The chain carries TRBV9 and TRBJ2-2; D is undetermined. The CDR3 covers 14 residues. From germline, CDR1 is SGDLS and CDR2 YYNGEE. Between the trimmed V and J ends, which lost 0 bases and 5 bases, there was a span of 8 bases. CDR3: CASSVASGTGELFF. CDR3 DNA sequence: TGTGCCAGCAGCGTAGCATCCGGAACCGGGGAGCTGTTTTTT.

This clone was recorded only once. The chain couples TRBV5-1 to TRBJ1-1; 8 bases fit TRBD1. The CDR3 runs 17 residues. From germline, CDR1 is SGHRS and CDR2 YFSETQ. The V segment lost 4 bases and the J segment 1 base; nucleotides outside the gene matches: 12. CDR3 amino acids: CASSPEGTGYQNTEAFF. The CDR3 nucleotides are TGCGCCAGCAGCCCCGAGGGGACAGGATACCAGAACACTGAAGCTTTCTTT.